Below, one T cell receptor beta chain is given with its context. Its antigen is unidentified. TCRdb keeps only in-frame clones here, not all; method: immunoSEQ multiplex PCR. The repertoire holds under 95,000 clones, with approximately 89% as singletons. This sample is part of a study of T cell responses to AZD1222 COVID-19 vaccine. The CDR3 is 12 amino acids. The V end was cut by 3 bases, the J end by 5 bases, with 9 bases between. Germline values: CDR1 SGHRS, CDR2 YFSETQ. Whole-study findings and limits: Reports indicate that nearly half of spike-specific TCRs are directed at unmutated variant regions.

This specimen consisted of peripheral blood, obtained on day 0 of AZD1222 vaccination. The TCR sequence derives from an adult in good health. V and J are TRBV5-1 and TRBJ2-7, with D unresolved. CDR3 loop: CASSSAGDEQYF. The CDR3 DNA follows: TGCGCCAGCAGCTCCGCCGGCGACGAGCAGTACTTC.